A selection of T cell receptor beta chains follows, all from one sample in a study of blood T cell repertoires in COVID-19. This table comes from immunoSEQ multiplex PCR, and its TCRdb copy is limited to in-frame clones, with some not included. The sample includes more than 35,000 clones, approximately 86% of them seen just once. Sample: peripheral blood. These receptors were collected from a man aged 55 to 70 with acute or convalescent COVID-19. Each CDR3 is given with its conserved first and last residue. A D gene is named only where the DNA matches it firmly. The listing skips clone size in some rows; elsewhere it reads once, few, many or a size class.

D gene	J gene	V gene	clone size	CDR3 protein	CDR3 DNA
-	TRBJ1-2	TRBV29-1	-	CSVGAGRGYTF	TGCAGCGTTGGTGCAGGAAGGGGCTACACCTTC
TRBD1	TRBJ1-5	TRBV18	few	CASSPEQGGQPQHF	TGTGCCAGCTCACCTGAGCAGGGGGGACAGCCCCAGCATTTT
TRBD1	TRBJ1-2	TRBV25-1	once	CASSGEGANGYTF	TGTGCCAGCAGTGGCGAGGGGGCTAATGGCTACACCTTC
-	TRBJ1-2	TRBV7-9	-	CASSSPAGPYYGYTF	TGTGCCAGCAGCTCCCCGGCGGGGCCCTACTATGGCTACACCTTC
-	TRBJ1-5	TRBV19	few	CASSIGVSQPQHF	TGTGCCAGTAGTATCGGGGTCAGTCAGCCCCAGCATTTT
-	TRBJ1-6	TRBV5-1	-	CASRPTDFNSPLHF	TGCGCCAGCCGCCCGACAGATTTTAATTCACCCCTCCACTTT
-	TRBJ2-3	TRBV24-1	-	CATSDSVLNTQYF	TGTGCCACCAGTGATTCGGTGTTAAATACGCAGTATTTT
-	TRBJ2-1	TRBV5-1	once	CASSQYNEQFF	TGCGCCAGCAGCCAGTACAATGAGCAGTTCTTC
-	TRBJ2-7	TRBV28	-	CASSPRGGRRYEQYF	TGTGCCAGCAGTCCTCGGGGTGGGCGGAGGTACGAGCAGTACTTC
TRBD1	TRBJ1-2	TRBV3-1/TRBV3-2	-	CASSPRAGGTYSYGYTF	TGTGCCAGCAGCCCAAGGGCAGGGGGAACGTATAGCTATGGCTACACCTTC
TRBD1	TRBJ1-3	TRBV18	-	CASSPAGQGAGNTIYF	TGTGCCAGCTCACCAGCGGGACAGGGGGCTGGAAACACCATATATTTT
TRBD1	TRBJ1-1	TRBV7-6	-	CASSLRQGAEAFF	TGTGCCAGCAGCTTACGACAGGGGGCTGAAGCTTTCTTT
TRBD2	TRBJ2-2	TRBV7-9	-	CASSRGALAGAGELFF	TGTGCCAGCAGCCGCGGGGCTCTAGCGGGAGCCGGGGAGCTGTTTTTT
-	TRBJ2-5	TRBV5-6	-	CASSLWDTYQETQYF	TGTGCCAGCAGCTTGTGGGACACGTACCAAGAGACCCAGTACTTC
-	TRBJ2-5	TRBV25-1	-	CASGFSGSGETQYF	TGTGCCAGCGGCTTTTCGGGGTCGGGCGAGACCCAGTACTTC
-	TRBJ1-4	TRBV10-3	-	CAISASPREEKLFF	TGTGCCATCAGTGCCTCGCCGAGGGAGGAAAAACTGTTTTTT
TRBD2	TRBJ2-5	TRBV29-1	-	CSAVAGGPKTQYF	TGCAGCGCAGTAGCGGGAGGGCCGAAGACCCAGTACTTC
TRBD1	TRBJ1-5	TRBV28	-	CASRPDRGGWNQPQHF	TGTGCCAGCAGACCTGACAGGGGAGGGTGGAATCAGCCCCAGCATTTT
TRBD2	TRBJ2-1	TRBV7-6	-	CASSQAGNFYNEQFF	TGTGCCAGCAGCCAAGCGGGAAATTTCTACAATGAGCAGTTCTTC
-	TRBJ1-3	TRBV5-5	-	CASSPTGGPGNTIYF	TGTGCCAGCAGCCCGACAGGAGGCCCTGGAAACACCATATATTTT
-	TRBJ2-3	TRBV28	-	CASSLVGESTDTQYF	TGTGCCAGCAGTTTAGTCGGGGAGTCCACAGATACGCAGTATTTT
TRBD1	TRBJ2-1	TRBV10-3	-	CAMATGSDEQFF	TGTGCCATGGCGACAGGGTCCGATGAGCAGTTCTTC
-	TRBJ2-1	TRBV27	few	CASSLDIGAETHNEQFF	TGTGCCAGCAGTTTAGACATAGGGGCAGAGACTCACAATGAGCAGTTCTTC
TRBD1	TRBJ1-3	TRBV10-3	-	CAISGLSGTGRNTIYF	TGTGCCATCAGTGGCCTCTCCGGGACAGGCAGAAACACCATATATTTT
-	TRBJ1-2	TRBV5-3	-	CARSLISPMRGYTF	TGTGCCAGAAGCTTGATATCTCCTATGCGGGGCTACACCTTC
TRBD1	TRBJ2-5	TRBV24-1	-	CATSDPGQGKETQYF	TGTGCCACCAGTGACCCAGGACAGGGAAAAGAGACCCAGTACTTC
TRBD1	TRBJ1-1	TRBV10-3	-	CAISDNTGANTEAFF	TGTGCCATCAGTGATAATACAGGGGCGAACACTGAAGCTTTCTTT
-	TRBJ2-2	TRBV29-1	-	CSVVVLVTTGELFF	TGCAGCGTTGTAGTACTAGTTACGACCGGGGAGCTGTTTTTT
-	TRBJ1-4	TRBV25-1	-	CASSREGGDEKLFF	TGTGCCAGCAGTCGGGAGGGGGGTGACGAAAAACTGTTTTTT
-	TRBJ2-2	TRBV5-1	-	CASSLSREGELFF	TGCGCCAGCAGCTTGAGCAGGGAAGGGGAGCTGTTTTTT
TRBD1	TRBJ2-5	TRBV11-2	-	CASSFHLRGTGIEETQYF	TGTGCCAGCAGCTTTCATCTTAGGGGGACAGGGATTGAAGAGACCCAGTACTTC
-	TRBJ2-7	TRBV24-1	-	CATSDRYEQYF	TGTGCCACCAGTGATCGCTACGAGCAGTACTTC
TRBD1	TRBJ1-1	TRBV27	-	CASRYRTGGDTEAFF	TGTGCCAGCAGGTATAGGACAGGCGGAGACACTGAAGCTTTCTTT
TRBD2	TRBJ2-1	TRBV7-2	-	CASSRTREDEQFF	TGTGCCAGCAGCCGCACACGGGAGGATGAGCAGTTCTTC
-	TRBJ2-5	TRBV19	-	CASSSGETQYF	TGTGCCAGTAGTTCAGGGGAGACCCAGTACTTC
-	TRBJ1-2	TRBV13	-	CASSLQNPNYGYTF	TGTGCCAGCAGCTTACAGAATCCTAACTATGGCTACACCTTC
-	TRBJ1-2	TRBV2	-	CASSSGQLLSYTF	TGTGCCAGCAGTTCGGGACAACTTCTGTCCTACACCTTC
TRBD1	TRBJ1-2	TRBV5-1	-	CASSWGDRDDGYTF	TGCGCCAGCAGCTGGGGGGACAGGGACGATGGCTACACCTTC
TRBD2	TRBJ2-3	TRBV2	-	CASSEALRVGRTSGVGDTQYF	TGTGCCAGCAGTGAAGCGCTTCGAGTCGGAAGGACTAGCGGGGTGGGAGATACGCAGTATTTT
TRBD1	TRBJ1-4	TRBV6-5	-	CASHRQGTGEKLFF	TGTGCCAGCCACCGACAGGGCACGGGTGAAAAACTGTTTTTT
-	TRBJ2-5	TRBV6-5	-	CASAHETQYF	TGTGCCAGCGCACATGAGACCCAGTACTTC
TRBD1	TRBJ1-4	TRBV5-1	-	CASSLSPGQGSNEKLFF	TGCGCCAGCAGCCTTTCTCCGGGACAGGGATCTAATGAAAAACTGTTTTTT
-	TRBJ1-5	TRBV21-1	-	CASSKRDRHYSNQPQHF	TGTGCCAGCAGCAAGCGGGACAGGCACTATAGCAATCAGCCCCAGCATTTT
-	TRBJ1-2	TRBV28	once	CASCPPRINYGYTF	TGTGCCAGCTGCCCCCCGAGGATCAACTATGGCTACACCTTC
-	TRBJ2-1	TRBV11-2	-	CASSGGLYRYNEQFF	TGTGCCAGCAGCGGAGGACTCTATCGGTACAATGAGCAGTTCTTC
TRBD2	TRBJ2-1	TRBV29-1	-	CSVEKGGTRQFF	TGCAGCGTTGAGAAGGGAGGGACCCGGCAGTTCTTC
TRBD1	TRBJ1-2	TRBV18	once	CASSPPGDRGWGYTF	TGTGCCAGCTCACCACCGGGGGACAGGGGATGGGGCTACACCTTC
-	TRBJ2-2	TRBV18	-	CASSPLRGANTGELFF	TGTGCCAGCTCACCACTACGGGGAGCGAACACCGGGGAGCTGTTTTTT
-	TRBJ2-2	TRBV11-2	-	CASSLLGTANTGELFF	TGTGCCAGCAGCTTGCTCGGTACCGCGAACACCGGGGAGCTGTTTTTT
TRBD2	TRBJ2-3	TRBV6-5	-	CASSSSGGGTDTQYF	TGTGCCAGCAGTTCCAGCGGGGGGGGCACAGATACGCAGTATTTT
-	TRBJ2-3	TRBV5-6	-	CASSLGAGFVDTQYF	TGTGCCAGCAGCTTGGGGGCCGGTTTTGTAGATACGCAGTATTTT
-	TRBJ2-7	TRBV15	-	CATSRDGDFISHEQYF	TGTGCCACCAGCAGAGATGGAGACTTTATAAGCCACGAGCAGTACTTC